This TCR beta chain comes out of a study of T-cell memory formation after mild COVID-19. General study findings and limits: CD4+ bias marked clones expanding day 15 to 37, unlike balanced contracting clones.

TCRdb reprocessed the 5' RACE reads via MiXCR and lists one record per CDR3 protein. Counted here are roughly 400,000 distinct CDR3 sequences, approximately 25% occurring once; the ten biggest clones make up 8.8%. Of note for this clonotype: The target antigen is unknown.

CDR1 SQVTM and CDR2 ANQGSEA come from the germline V gene. The CDR3 has 14 residues. The V segment lost 4 bases and the J segment 2 bases; nucleotides outside the gene matches: 7. The source material was PBMCs or a T cell subset sorted from them (not recorded which). This chain uses TRBV29-1 with TRBJ1-2; 7 nucleotides align to TRBD1. The TCR originated in an adult woman who had mild COVID-19 (a few samples of this study predate the infection). Cell type and time point are not known. The CDR3 nucleotides are TGCAGCGTTGTGGGGACAGCGCCCAACTATGGCTACACCTTC. Protein product: CSVVGTAPNYGYTF.